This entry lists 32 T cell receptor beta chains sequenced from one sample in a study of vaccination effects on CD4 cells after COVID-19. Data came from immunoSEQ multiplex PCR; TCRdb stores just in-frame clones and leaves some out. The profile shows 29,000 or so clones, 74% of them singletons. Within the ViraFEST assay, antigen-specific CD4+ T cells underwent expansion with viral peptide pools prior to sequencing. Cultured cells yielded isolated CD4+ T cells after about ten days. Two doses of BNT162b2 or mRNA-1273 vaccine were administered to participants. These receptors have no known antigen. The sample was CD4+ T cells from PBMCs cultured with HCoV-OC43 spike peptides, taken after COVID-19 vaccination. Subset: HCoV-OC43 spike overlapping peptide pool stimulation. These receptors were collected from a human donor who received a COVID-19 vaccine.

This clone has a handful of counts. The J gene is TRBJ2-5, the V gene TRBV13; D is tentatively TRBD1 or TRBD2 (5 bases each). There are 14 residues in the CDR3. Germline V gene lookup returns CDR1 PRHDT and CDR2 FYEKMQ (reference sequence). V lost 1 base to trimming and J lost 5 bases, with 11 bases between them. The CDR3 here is CASSLERDGETQYF. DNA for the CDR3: TGTGCCAGCAGCTTAGAGAGGGACGGCGAGACCCAGTACTTC.

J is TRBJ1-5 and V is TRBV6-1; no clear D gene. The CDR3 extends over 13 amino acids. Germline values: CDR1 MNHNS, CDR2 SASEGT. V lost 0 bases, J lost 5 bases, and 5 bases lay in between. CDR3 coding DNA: TGTGCCAGCAGTGAAGCCGGGGATCAGCCCCAGCATTTT. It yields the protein CASSEAGDQPQHF.

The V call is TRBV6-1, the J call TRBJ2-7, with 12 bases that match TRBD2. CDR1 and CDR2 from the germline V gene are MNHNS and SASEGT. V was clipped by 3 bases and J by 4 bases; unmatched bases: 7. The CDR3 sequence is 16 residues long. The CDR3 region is CASSEVLAGGRYEQYF. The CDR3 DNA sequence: TGTGCCAGCAGTGAGGTACTAGCGGGGGGTCGGTACGAGCAGTACTTC.

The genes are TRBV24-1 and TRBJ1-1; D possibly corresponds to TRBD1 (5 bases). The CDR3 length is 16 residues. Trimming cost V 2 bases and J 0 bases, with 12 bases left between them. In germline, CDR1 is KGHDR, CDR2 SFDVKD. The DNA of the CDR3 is TGTGCCACCAGTGATTCTTACGGGGGTATGAACACTGAAGCTTTCTTT. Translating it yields CATSDSYGGMNTEAFF.

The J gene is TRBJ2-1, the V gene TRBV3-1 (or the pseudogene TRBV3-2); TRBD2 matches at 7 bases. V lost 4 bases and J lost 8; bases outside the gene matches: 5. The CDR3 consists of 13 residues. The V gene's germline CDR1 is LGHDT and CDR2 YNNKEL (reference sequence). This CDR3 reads CASSRTSSDEQFF. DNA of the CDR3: TGTGCCAGCAGCCGGACTAGTAGCGATGAGCAGTTCTTC.

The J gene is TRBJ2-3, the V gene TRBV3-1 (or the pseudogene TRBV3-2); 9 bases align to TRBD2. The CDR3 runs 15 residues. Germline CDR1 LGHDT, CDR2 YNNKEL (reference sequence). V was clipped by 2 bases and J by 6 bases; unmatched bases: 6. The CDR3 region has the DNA TGTGCCAGCAGCCAAAATAGCGGGAGTGGGGATACGCAGTATTTT. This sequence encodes CASSQNSGSGDTQYF.

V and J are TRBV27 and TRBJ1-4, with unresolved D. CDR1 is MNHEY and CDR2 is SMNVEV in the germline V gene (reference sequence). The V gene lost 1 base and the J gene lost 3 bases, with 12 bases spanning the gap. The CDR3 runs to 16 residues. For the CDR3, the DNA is TGTGCCAGCAGTTTATACGGATTTGGGGCTAATGAAAAACTGTTTTTT. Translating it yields CASSLYGFGANEKLFF.

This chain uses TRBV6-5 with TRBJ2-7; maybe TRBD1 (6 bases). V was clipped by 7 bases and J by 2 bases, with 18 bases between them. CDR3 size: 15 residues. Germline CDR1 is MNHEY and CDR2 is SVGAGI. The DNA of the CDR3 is TGTGCCAGCAACACCCACGAAGGGGGAACCTACGAGCAGTACTTC. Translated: CASNTHEGGTYEQYF.

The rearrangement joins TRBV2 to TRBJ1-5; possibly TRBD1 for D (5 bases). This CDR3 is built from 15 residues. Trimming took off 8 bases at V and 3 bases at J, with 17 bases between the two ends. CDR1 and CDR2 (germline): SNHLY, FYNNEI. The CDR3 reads CASGRDRGDNQPQHF. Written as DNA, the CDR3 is TGTGCCAGCGGTAGGGACCGGGGGGACAATCAGCCCCAGCATTTT.

CDR3 region: CASKPGLGSIEQFF. The CDR3 nucleotides are TGTGCCAGCAAGCCGGGACTAGGGTCAATTGAGCAGTTCTTC. V is TRBV5-4 and J is TRBJ2-1; 8 nucleotides line up with TRBD2. The CDR3 has 14 residues. J gave up 9 bases and V 6 bases, and 11 bases lay outside the gene matches. CDR1 is SGHNT, CDR2 YYREEE, per germline (reference sequence).

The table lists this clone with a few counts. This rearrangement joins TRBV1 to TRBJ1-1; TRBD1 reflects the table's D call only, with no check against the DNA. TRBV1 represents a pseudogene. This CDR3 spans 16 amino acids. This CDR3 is CTSSQDRDRANTEAFF. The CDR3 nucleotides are TGCACCAGCAGCCAGGACCGGGACAGGGCGAACACTGAAGCTTTCTTT.

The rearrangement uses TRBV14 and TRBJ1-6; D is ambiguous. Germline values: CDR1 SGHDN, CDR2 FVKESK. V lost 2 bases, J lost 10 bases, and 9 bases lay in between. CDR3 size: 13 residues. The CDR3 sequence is CASSQQQRSPLHF. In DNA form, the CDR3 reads TGTGCCAGCAGCCAACAACAGCGATCACCCCTCCACTTT.

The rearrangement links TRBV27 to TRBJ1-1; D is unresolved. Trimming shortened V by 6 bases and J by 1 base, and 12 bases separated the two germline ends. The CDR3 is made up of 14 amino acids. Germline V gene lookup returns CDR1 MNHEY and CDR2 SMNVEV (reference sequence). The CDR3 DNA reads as TGTGCCAGCAGAGGTATAGCCCCGAACACTGAAGCTTTCTTT. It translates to CASRGIAPNTEAFF.

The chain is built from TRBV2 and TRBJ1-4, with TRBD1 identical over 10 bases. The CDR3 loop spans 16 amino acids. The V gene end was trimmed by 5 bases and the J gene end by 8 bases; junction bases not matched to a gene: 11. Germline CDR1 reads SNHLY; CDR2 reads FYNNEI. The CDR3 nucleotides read TGTGCCAGCAGTCTAATGACAGGGGGCGAGGGAGAAAAACTGTTTTTT. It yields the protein CASSLMTGGEGEKLFF. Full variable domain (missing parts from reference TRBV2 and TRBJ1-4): EPEVTQTPSHQVTQMGQEVILRCVPISNHLYFYWYRQILGQKVEFLVSFYNNEISEKSEIFDDQFSVERPDGSNFTLKIRSTKLEDSAMYFCASSLMTGGEGEKLFFGSGTQLSVL.

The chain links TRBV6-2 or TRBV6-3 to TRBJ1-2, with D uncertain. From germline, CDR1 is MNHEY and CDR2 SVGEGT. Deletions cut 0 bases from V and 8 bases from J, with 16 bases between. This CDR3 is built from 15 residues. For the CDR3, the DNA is TGTGCCAGCAGTTACTCGAATCCGGCGGCCATCGGCTACACCTTC. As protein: CASSYSNPAAIGYTF.

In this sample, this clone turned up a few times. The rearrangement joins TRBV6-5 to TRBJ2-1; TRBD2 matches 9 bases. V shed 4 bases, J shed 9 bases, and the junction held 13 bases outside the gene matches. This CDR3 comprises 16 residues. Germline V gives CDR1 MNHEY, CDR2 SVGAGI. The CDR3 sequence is CASSLNVGGGAGEQFF. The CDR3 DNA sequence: TGTGCCAGCAGTTTGAACGTCGGCGGGGGGGCCGGTGAGCAGTTCTTC.

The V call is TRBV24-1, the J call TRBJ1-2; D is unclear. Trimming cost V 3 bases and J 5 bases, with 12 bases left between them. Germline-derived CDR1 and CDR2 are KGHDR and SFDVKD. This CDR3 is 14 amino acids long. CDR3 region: CATSDPPAVYGYTF. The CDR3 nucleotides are TGTGCCACCAGTGATCCGCCTGCAGTTTATGGCTACACCTTC.

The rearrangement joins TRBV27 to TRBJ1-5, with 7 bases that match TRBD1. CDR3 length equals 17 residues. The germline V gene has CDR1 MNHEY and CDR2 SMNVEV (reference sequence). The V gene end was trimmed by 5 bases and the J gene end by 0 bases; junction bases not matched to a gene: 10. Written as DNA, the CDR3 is TGTGCCAGCAGTCCGTTACAGGGGAGGAATAGCAATCAGCCCCAGCATTTT. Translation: CASSPLQGRNSNQPQHF.

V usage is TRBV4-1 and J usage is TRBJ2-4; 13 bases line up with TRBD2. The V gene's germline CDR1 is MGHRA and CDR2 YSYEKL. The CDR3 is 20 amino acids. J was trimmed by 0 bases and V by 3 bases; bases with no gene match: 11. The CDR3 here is CASSQVLGTSGVLAKNIQYF. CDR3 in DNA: TGCGCCAGCAGCCAGGTCCTTGGGACTAGCGGGGTTCTAGCCAAAAACATTCAGTACTTC.

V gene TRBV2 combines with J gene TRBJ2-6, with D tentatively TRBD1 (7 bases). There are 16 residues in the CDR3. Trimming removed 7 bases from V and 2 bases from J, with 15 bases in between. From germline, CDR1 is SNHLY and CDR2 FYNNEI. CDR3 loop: CASKEGARAGANVLTF. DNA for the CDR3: TGTGCCAGCAAGGAGGGGGCAAGGGCTGGGGCCAACGTCCTGACTTTC.

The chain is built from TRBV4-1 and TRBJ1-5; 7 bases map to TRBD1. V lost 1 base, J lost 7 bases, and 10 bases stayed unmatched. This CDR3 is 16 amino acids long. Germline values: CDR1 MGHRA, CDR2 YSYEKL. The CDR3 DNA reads TGCGCCAGCAGCCAAGTCGGAAGGGGGCACTTACAGCCCCAGCATTTT. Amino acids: CASSQVGRGHLQPQHF.

The CDR3 coding sequence is TGTGCCAGCAGGCTATCCTACGAGCAGTACTTC. Residues: CASRLSYEQYF. This sequence joins TRBV2 and TRBJ2-7, with D unresolved. V was cut by 6 bases and J by 1 base, with 4 bases left in between. This CDR3 contains 11 residues. Germline CDR1 SNHLY, CDR2 FYNNEI.

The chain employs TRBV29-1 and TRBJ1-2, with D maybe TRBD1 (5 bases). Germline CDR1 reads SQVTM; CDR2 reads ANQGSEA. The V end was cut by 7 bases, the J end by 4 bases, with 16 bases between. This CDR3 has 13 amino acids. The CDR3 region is CSAVLGASYGYTF. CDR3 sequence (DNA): TGCAGCGCCGTGCTCGGGGCCTCCTATGGCTACACCTTC.

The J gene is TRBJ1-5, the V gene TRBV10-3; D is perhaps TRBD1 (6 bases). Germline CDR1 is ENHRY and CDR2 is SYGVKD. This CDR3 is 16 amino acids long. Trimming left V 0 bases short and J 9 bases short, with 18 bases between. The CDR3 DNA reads TGTGCCATCAGTGAGTCGTTACAGCAGGGGAGAGGGCCCCAGCATTTT. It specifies CAISESLQQGRGPQHF.

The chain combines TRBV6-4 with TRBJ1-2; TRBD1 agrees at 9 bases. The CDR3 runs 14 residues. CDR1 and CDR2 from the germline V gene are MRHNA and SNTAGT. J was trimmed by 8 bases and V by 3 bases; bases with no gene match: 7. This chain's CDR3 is CASSEGAGQGGYTF. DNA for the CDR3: TGTGCCAGCAGTGAAGGTGCTGGACAGGGGGGCTACACCTTC.

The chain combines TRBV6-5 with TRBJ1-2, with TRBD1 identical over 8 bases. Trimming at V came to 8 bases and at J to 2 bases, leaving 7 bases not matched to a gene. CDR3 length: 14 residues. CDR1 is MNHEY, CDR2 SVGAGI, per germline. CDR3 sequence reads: CASRRGQGNYGYTF. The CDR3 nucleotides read TGTGCCAGCCGTCGCGGACAGGGAAACTATGGCTACACCTTC.

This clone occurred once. DNA for the CDR3: TGTGCCAGCAGTTACGGGACTAGCTCCTACGAGCAGTACTTC. Translating it yields CASSYGTSSYEQYF. The genes are TRBV6-2 or TRBV6-3 and TRBJ2-7; 8 nucleotides align to TRBD2. V was pared by 2 bases and J by 0 bases, with 0 bases of the junction left unmatched. The length of the CDR3 is 14 residues. Germline CDR1 and CDR2: MNHEY and SVGEGT.

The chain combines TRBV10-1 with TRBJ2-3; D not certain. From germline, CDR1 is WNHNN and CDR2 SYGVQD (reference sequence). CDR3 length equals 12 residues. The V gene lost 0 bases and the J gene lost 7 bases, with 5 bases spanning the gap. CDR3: CASSESENTQYF. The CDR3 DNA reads TGCGCCAGCAGTGAGTCGGAAAATACGCAGTATTTT.

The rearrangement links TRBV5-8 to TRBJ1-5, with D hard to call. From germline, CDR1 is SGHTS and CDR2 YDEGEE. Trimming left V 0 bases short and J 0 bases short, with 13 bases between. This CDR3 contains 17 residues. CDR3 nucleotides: TGTGCCAGCAGCTTGGTTCGGTCGACCGATAGCAATCAGCCCCAGCATTTT. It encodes CASSLVRSTDSNQPQHF.

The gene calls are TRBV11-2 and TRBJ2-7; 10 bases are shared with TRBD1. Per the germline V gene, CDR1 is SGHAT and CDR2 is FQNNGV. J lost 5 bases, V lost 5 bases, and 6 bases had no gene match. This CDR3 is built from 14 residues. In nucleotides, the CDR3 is TGTGCCAGCAGCAAACGACAGGGGGCCGACGAGCAGTACTTC. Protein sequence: CASSKRQGADEQYF.

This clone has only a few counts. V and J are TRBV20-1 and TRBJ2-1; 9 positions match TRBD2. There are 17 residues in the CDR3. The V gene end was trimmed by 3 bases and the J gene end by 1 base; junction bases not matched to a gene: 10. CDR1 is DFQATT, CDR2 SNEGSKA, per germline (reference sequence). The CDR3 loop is CSASWAGGSESYNEQFF. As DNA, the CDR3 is TGCAGTGCTAGTTGGGCGGGAGGGTCAGAATCCTACAATGAGCAGTTCTTC.

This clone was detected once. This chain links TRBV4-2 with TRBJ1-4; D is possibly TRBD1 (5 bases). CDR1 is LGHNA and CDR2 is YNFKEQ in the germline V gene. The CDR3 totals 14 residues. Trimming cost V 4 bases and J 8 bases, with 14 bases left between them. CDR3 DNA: TGTGCCAGCAGCCGATCCGGGACTATGGAAAAACTGTTTTTT. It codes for CASSRSGTMEKLFF.